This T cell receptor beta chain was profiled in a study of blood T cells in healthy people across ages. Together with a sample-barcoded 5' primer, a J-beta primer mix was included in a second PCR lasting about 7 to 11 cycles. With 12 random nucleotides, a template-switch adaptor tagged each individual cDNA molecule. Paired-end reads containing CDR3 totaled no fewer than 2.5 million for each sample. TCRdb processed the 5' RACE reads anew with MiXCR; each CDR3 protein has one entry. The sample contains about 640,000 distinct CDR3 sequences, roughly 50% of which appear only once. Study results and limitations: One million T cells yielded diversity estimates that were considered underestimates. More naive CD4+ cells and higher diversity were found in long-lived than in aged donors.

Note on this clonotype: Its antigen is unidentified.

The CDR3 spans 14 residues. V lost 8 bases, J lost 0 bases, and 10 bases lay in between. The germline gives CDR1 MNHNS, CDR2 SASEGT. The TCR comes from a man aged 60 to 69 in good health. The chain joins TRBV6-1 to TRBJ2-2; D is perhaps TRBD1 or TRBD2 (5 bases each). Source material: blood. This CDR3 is CASWDVANTGELFF. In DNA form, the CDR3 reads TGTGCCAGCTGGGACGTCGCGAACACCGGGGAGCTGTTTTTT.